The 15 T cell receptor beta chains in this list originate from one sample, sequenced in a study of cytomegalovirus exposure and HLA in healthy donors. The study ran its PCR with 60 Vbeta and 13 Jbeta primers. Sequencing used immunoSEQ multiplex PCR; TCRdb keeps in-frame clones, though not all of them. The sample carries more than 95,000 clones, less than 90% recorded once. Sequenced input: PBMCs. The receptors stem from a man between 18 and 35 years old in good health and CMV-seropositive.

J is TRBJ2-7 and V is TRBV28; D is uncertain. Trimming took off 4 bases at V and 5 bases at J, with 6 bases between the two ends. Looked up from germline, CDR1 is MDHEN and CDR2 is SYDVKM. This CDR3 region has 11 residues. CDR3 residues: CASSYPDEQYF. In DNA form, the CDR3 reads TGTGCCAGCAGTTACCCGGACGAGCAGTACTTC.

The rearrangement links TRBV7-3 to TRBJ2-1; 15 positions match TRBD2. This CDR3 comprises 16 residues. Germline V gene data show CDR1 as SGHTA and CDR2 as FQGTGA. The V gene end was trimmed by 5 bases and the J gene end by 7 bases; junction bases not matched to a gene: 6. Written as DNA, the CDR3 is TGTGCCAGCAGCCTACTAGGACTAGCGGGGGGGAATGAGCAGTTCTTC. It encodes CASSLLGLAGGNEQFF.

The chain carries TRBV7-9 and TRBJ1-1, with 9 bases identical to TRBD1. V trimming: 4 bases; J trimming: 7 bases; junction bases outside the gene matches: 7. CDR1 and CDR2 (germline): SEHNR, FQNEAQ (reference sequence). The CDR3 is 14 amino acids. The CDR3 DNA sequence: TGTGCCAGCAGCTCCCGGGACAGGGATTTTGAAGCTTTCTTT. It translates to CASSSRDRDFEAFF.

The chain couples TRBV28 to TRBJ2-7; TRBD2 aligns across 7 bases. Germline V gene data show CDR1 as MDHEN and CDR2 as SYDVKM. The ends lost 3 bases at V and 8 bases at J; junction bases unmatched: 13. The CDR3 loop spans 15 amino acids. The CDR3 spells CASSFRGVMGGKQYF. In DNA, the CDR3 is TGTGCCAGCAGTTTCCGGGGGGTGATGGGGGGAAAGCAGTACTTC. Combining the CDR3 with reference TRBV28 and TRBJ2-7 gives the whole variable domain DVKVTQSSRYLVKRTGEKVFLECVQDMDHENMFWYRQDPGLGLRLIYFSYDVKMKEKGDIPEGYSVSREKKERFSLILESASTNQTSMYLCASSFRGVMGGKQYFGPGTRLTVT.

The chain uses TRBV14 and TRBJ2-2; the D gene is possibly TRBD1 (6 bases). V lost 4 bases and J 2 bases, leaving 14 bases between the germline ends. Looked up from germline, CDR1 is SGHDN and CDR2 is FVKESK. The CDR3 covers 16 residues. The CDR3 loop reads CASSPTGWGNTGELFF. The CDR3, as DNA: TGTGCCAGCAGCCCGACAGGCTGGGGTAACACCGGGGAGCTGTTTTTT.

In this sample, this clone turned up once. This rearrangement joins TRBV4-1 to TRBJ1-3; maybe TRBD1 (5 bases). V lost 0 bases to trimming and J lost 0 bases, with 9 bases between them. The CDR3 runs to 16 residues. Germline values: CDR1 MGHRA, CDR2 YSYEKL. The CDR3 DNA follows: TGCGCCAGCAGCCAAGACCCCGGGGGCTCTGGAAACACCATATATTTT. It specifies CASSQDPGGSGNTIYF.

This clone showed up just a few times. J is TRBJ2-1 and V is TRBV6-4; 11 bases map to TRBD2. Trimming cost V 7 bases and J 7 bases; bases outside gene matches: 9. In germline, CDR1 is MRHNA, CDR2 SNTAGT. This CDR3 contains 15 residues. The CDR3 DNA follows: TGTGCCAGCACCCCCACTAGCGGGGGTTCGAATGAGCAGTTCTTC. Its translation is CASTPTSGGSNEQFF.

The CDR3 sequence: CASSFNPESNQPQHF. CDR3 nucleotide sequence: TGTGCCAGCAGCTTTAACCCGGAGAGCAATCAGCCCCAGCATTTT. The rearrangement links TRBV6-6 to TRBJ1-5, with no clear D. V lost 6 bases and J lost 1, with 13 bases in between. The CDR3 consists of 15 residues. CDR1 is MNHNY and CDR2 is SVGAGI in the germline V gene (reference sequence).

This sequence joins TRBV4-1 and TRBJ2-3; D ambiguous. The V end lost 0 bases, the J end lost 6 bases, and 7 bases lay between the germline ends. This CDR3 has 13 residues. The germline gives CDR1 MGHRA, CDR2 YSYEKL. The CDR3 nucleotides are TGCGCCAGCAGCCAAGAAACCGGGGATACGCAGTATTTT. It is translated as CASSQETGDTQYF.

V gene TRBV6-6 combines with J gene TRBJ2-7, with 7 bases fitting TRBD1. From germline, CDR1 is MNHNY and CDR2 SVGAGI (reference sequence). V was pared by 5 bases and J by 6 bases, with 10 bases of the junction left unmatched. CDR3 length: 14 residues. DNA of the CDR3: TGTGCCAGCAGTCCCGGACAGGCTGGGGTCGAGCAGTACTTC. Amino acids: CASSPGQAGVEQYF.

This chain connects TRBV4-1 to TRBJ2-7; tentatively, D is TRBD1 (6 bases). CDR3 length equals 13 residues. CDR1 is MGHRA and CDR2 is YSYEKL in the germline V gene. The V gene lost 1 base and the J gene lost 7 bases, with 11 bases spanning the gap. CDR3 amino acids: CASSQGTGSEQYF. The CDR3 bases are TGCGCCAGCAGCCAAGGAACAGGGAGTGAGCAGTACTTC.

The chain employs TRBV2 and TRBJ1-3; no definite D call. V dropped 8 bases and J dropped 0 bases, with 14 bases sitting between them. The CDR3 has 15 amino acids. Germline CDR1 and CDR2: SNHLY and FYNNEI. For the CDR3, the DNA is TGTGCCAGCGATCGGGAGGGAGACTCTGGAAACACCATATATTTT. Amino acids: CASDREGDSGNTIYF.

The chain links TRBV6-6 to TRBJ2-2, with TRBD1 matching 11 bases. Losses at the gene ends were 0 bases for V and 11 bases for J; bases not matched to a gene: 8. The CDR3 covers 16 residues. The germline V gene has CDR1 MNHNY and CDR2 SVGAGI (reference sequence). Written as DNA, the CDR3 is TGTGCCAGCAGTTACTCTCCGGGACAGGGGGGAGGTGAGCTGTTTTTT. It codes for CASSYSPGQGGGELFF.

The genes are TRBV7-3 and TRBJ1-2, with D possibly matching TRBD1 (5 bases). The CDR3 covers 14 residues. Trimming removed 2 bases at V and 5 bases at J, with 12 bases between. CDR1 is SGHTA, CDR2 FQGTGA, per germline. The CDR3 DNA sequence: TGTGCCAGCAGCTTAGATGGGCAGGGTTATGGCTACACCTTC. It translates to CASSLDGQGYGYTF.

This clone was detected a few times. The chain combines TRBV6-5 with TRBJ2-2, with a possible D match to TRBD1 (5 bases). V lost 7 bases to trimming and J lost 0 bases, with 9 bases between them. Germline loops: CDR1 MNHEY, CDR2 SVGAGI. The CDR3 spans 14 residues. The CDR3 is CASNRQTNTGELFF. Written as DNA, the CDR3 is TGTGCCAGCAACCGACAGACGAACACCGGGGAGCTGTTTTTT.